What follows describes a single T cell receptor beta chain. Authors' data handling: Amplification with reference gene primers provided the estimates of nucleated cell counts. The repertoire was sequenced with immunoSEQ multiplex PCR; TCRdb's copy has only in-frame clones and lacks some. That table furnishes V, J and clone size, whereas the DNA furnished D and trimming. The sample lists about 250,000 clones, around 88% seen once, with over 1.1% in the top ten. These data come from a study of blood T cell repertoires in COVID-19. Overall study: The study drew acute and convalescent COVID-19 samples from the United States, Italy and Spain.

Trimming removed 3 bases from V and 1 base from J; junction bases left unmatched: 5. Germline CDR1 and CDR2: SGHTA and FQGNSA. This CDR3 spans 15 amino acids. V is TRBV7-2 and J is TRBJ2-7, with 8 bases identical to TRBD1. Sequenced: peripheral blood. This clonotype originated in an elderly man with acute or convalescent COVID-19. CDR3 region: CASSLDRATSYEQYF. The CDR3 nucleotides read TGTGCCAGCAGCTTGGACAGGGCGACTTCCTACGAGCAGTACTTC.